Listed here is a single T cell receptor beta chain. The antigen is undetermined. The CDR3 is 12 amino acids. V was shortened by 8 bases and J by 3 bases, with 10 bases between the two germline ends. Per germline, CDR1 GTSNPN and CDR2 SVGIG (reference sequence). As for treatment: oral pan-JAK inhibitor, 5-10 mg twice daily. In alopecia areata patients, both lesional scalp punch biopsies and peripheral blood were collected. These data come from a study of CD8+ T cells in alopecia areata. Background on the study: Treatment of the treated patients consisted of oral tofacitinib, 5 to 10 mg twice daily. Disease severity was quantified as SALT score of affected scalp area.

Study-level results: Tissue-resident alphabeta T cells belonging to normal skin likewise get sequenced within scalp specimens.

Once RNA had been extracted, it was reverse transcribed into cDNA to act as the sequencing template. Profiling relied on immunoSEQ multiplex PCR, and the TCRdb table lists in-frame clones only, not all of them. The sample carries fewer than 200,000 clones, approximately 60% recorded once. The receptor's source is a human donor with alopecia areata. Here the sequenced sample was CD4+ T cells sorted from blood, taken at week 24, from a patient treated with tofacitinib. This chain uses TRBV30 with TRBJ1-4; D unresolved. CDR3 sequence reads: CASRPSNEKLFF. CDR3 bases: TGTGCCAGCAGGCCCTCTAATGAAAAACTGTTTTTT.